The sequence of this TCR beta chain was determined in a study of OX40 agonist ivuxolimab in advanced cancers. At the level of the study: The study enrolled dose-escalation patients with hepatocellular carcinoma, melanoma, renal cell or head and neck cancer. Cohort: around 83% men, mean age approximately 60, aged roughly 23 to 90. Around 40% of patients had received prior checkpoint inhibitor therapy. Points from the study as a whole: CD4+ and CD8+ blood T cells expanded clonally by week 6 at 0.1 to 3.0 mg/kg.

TCRdb's copy holds only in-frame clones and misses some; the assay was immunoSEQ multiplex PCR. The sample contains 83,000 or so clones, 65% to 90% of which appear only once. This CDR3 comprises 16 residues. The germline V gene encodes CDR1 SEHNR and CDR2 FQNEAQ (reference sequence). Trimming cost V 4 bases and J 0 bases, with 13 bases left between them. Turning to this clone: Its antigen is still unknown.

Material: CD4+ or CD8+ T cells sorted from blood, obtained in a trial of the OX40 agonist ivuxolimab. This TCR was sampled from an adult with an advanced solid tumor such as melanoma, head and neck, liver or kidney cancer. The J gene is TRBJ1-3, the V gene TRBV7-9, with D unclear. The CDR3 DNA reads as TGTGCCAGCAGCTCCAATGGGATGTCCTCTGGAAACACCATATATTTT. The encoded protein is CASSSNGMSSGNTIYF.